This T cell receptor (beta chain) was captured in a study of T cell changes during pregnancy in multiple sclerosis. TCRdb's copy holds only in-frame clones and misses some; the assay was immunoSEQ multiplex PCR. This table has about 36,000 clones, 93% appearing once. Source: CD4+ T cells from peripheral blood mononuclear cells, taken in the first trimester of pregnancy. This sequence was found in a female donor with multiple sclerosis, enrolled in a pregnancy study.

The CDR3 nucleotides read TGTGCCAGCAGCCCCGGGACAGGGGCCTTAGCCAAAAACATTCAGTACTTC. Translating gives CASSPGTGALAKNIQYF. The V and J genes are TRBV5-4 and TRBJ2-4; TRBD1 matches at 10 bases. This CDR3 spans 17 amino acids. Looked up from germline, CDR1 is SGHNT and CDR2 is YYREEE (reference sequence). The V gene end was trimmed by 4 bases and the J gene end by 0 bases; junction bases not matched to a gene: 7.